The sequence of this TCR beta chain was determined in a study of T cell repertoires in cytomegalovirus infection. The CDR3 length is 15 residues. J was trimmed by 4 bases and V by 5 bases; bases with no gene match: 10. For this clonotype: The antigen remains unidentified.

TCRdb analysed the reads with MiXCR anew, one entry per CDR3 protein. The sample yields 650,000 to 900,000 distinct CDR3 sequences, approximately 32% seen once. The sequences come from cultured CD8+ T cells from PBMCs, collected from culture after CMV antigen stimulation. This clonotype was sampled from a human donor in good health (CMV status not recorded). Some clones in this sample may be carry-over from other donors' samples. This chain joins TRBV12-3 or TRBV12-4 and TRBJ1-2; 7 bases are shared with TRBD1. The CDR3 spells CASSTHLQGIYGYTF. The DNA of the CDR3 is TGTGCCAGCAGTACCCACCTACAGGGGATCTATGGCTACACCTTC.